Detailed here is one T cell receptor (beta chain). This entry is derived from a study of blood T cell repertoires in COVID-19. Study at large: Spain, Italy and the United States supplied samples that represented acute and convalescent COVID-19. PBMCs, B-cell-depleted T cells, or T cells provided the cDNA or gDNA that made up the material.

Per the original data handling: Amplifying reference gene primers gave estimates of nucleated cell counts. Profiled with immunoSEQ multiplex PCR; TCRdb holds only in-frame clones, not every one. The DNA gave D and trimming, while V, J and clone size come from that table. The sample lists roughly 140,000 clones, 81% occurring once. The germline V and J ends were trimmed by 2 bases and 2 bases, with 9 bases remaining between them. Germline-derived CDR1 and CDR2 are MDHEN and SYDVKM. This CDR3 has 14 residues. The specimen was peripheral blood. This receptor was identified in a human donor with acute or convalescent COVID-19. The donor label of this sample is uncertain. This chain uses TRBV28 with TRBJ1-2; D possibly corresponds to TRBD1 (5 bases). The CDR3 bases are TGTGCCAGCAGTTTAGGGGCGGGGAACTATGGCTACACCTTC. Its translation: CASSLGAGNYGYTF.